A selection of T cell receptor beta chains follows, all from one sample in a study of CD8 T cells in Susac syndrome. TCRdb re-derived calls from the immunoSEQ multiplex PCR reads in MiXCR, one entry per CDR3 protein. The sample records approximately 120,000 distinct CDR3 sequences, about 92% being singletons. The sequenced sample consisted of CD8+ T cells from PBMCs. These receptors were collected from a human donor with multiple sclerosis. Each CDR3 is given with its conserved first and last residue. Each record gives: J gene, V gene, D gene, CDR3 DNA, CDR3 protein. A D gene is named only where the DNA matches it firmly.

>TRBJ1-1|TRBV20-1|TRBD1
TGCAGTGCTAGATTGGACAGGTATTTCTACACTGAAGCTTTCTTT
CSARLDRYFYTEAFF
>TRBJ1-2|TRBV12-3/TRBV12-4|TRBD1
TGTGCCAGCAGTGAGGACAGGGGACTAGCTAACTATGGCTACACCTTC
CASSEDRGLANYGYTF
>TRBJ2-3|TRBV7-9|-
TGTGCCAGCAGCTTAGCGGGCAGGATGATTGATACGCAGTATTTT
CASSLAGRMIDTQYF
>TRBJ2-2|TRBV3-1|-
TGTGCCAGCAGCCAAGATGGCTGGGGGGAGCTGTTTTTT
CASSQDGWGELFF
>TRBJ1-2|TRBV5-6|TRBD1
TGTGCCAGCAGCAAAGTAGGACAGGGGACGTGGGATGGCTACACCTTC
CASSKVGQGTWDGYTF
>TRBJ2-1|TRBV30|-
TGTGCCTGGAGTGTACGCCGACTAGGGGATGAGCAGTTCTTC
CAWSVRRLGDEQFF
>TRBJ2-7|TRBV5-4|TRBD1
TGTGCCAGCAGCCAGGGACAGGGGACCGTCGAGCAGTACTTC
CASSQGQGTVEQYF
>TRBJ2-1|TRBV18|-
TGTGCCAGCTCACCCCCAGGCCATGAGCAGTTCTTC
CASSPPGHEQFF
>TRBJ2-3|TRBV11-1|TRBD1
TGTGCCAGCGCCATCCCACACGCCCCGACAGGGGGGTATACATCGGATACGCAGTATTTT
CASAIPHAPTGGYTSDTQYF
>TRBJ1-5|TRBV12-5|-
TGTGCTAGTGGTTTTGGTCAGCCCCAGCATTTT
CASGFGQPQHF
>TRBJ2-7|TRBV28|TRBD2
TGTGCCAGCGGGGGGGAAGGGCGCGTTTACGAGCAGTACTTC
CASGGEGRVYEQYF